This note documents a single T cell receptor (beta chain) sequence. With 60 Vbeta and 13 Jbeta primers, the PCR was carried out. Using immunoSEQ multiplex PCR, the repertoire was profiled, and TCRdb retains in-frame clones only, with some absent. The sample consists of roughly 140,000 clones, 75% to 85% of them appearing once. The sample belongs to a study of cytomegalovirus exposure and HLA in healthy donors. The TCR was taken from a woman younger than 30 in good health and CMV-seropositive. What was sequenced was PBMCs.

The CDR3: CASSLATSGAKQFF. DNA of the CDR3: TGTGCCAGCAGCTTAGCGACTAGCGGGGCGAAGCAGTTCTTC. The chain joins TRBV7-2 to TRBJ2-1, with 11 bases fitting TRBD2. CDR1 SGHTA and CDR2 FQGNSA come from the germline V gene. CDR3 length: 14 amino acids. J gave up 11 bases and V 0 bases, and 3 bases lay outside the gene matches.